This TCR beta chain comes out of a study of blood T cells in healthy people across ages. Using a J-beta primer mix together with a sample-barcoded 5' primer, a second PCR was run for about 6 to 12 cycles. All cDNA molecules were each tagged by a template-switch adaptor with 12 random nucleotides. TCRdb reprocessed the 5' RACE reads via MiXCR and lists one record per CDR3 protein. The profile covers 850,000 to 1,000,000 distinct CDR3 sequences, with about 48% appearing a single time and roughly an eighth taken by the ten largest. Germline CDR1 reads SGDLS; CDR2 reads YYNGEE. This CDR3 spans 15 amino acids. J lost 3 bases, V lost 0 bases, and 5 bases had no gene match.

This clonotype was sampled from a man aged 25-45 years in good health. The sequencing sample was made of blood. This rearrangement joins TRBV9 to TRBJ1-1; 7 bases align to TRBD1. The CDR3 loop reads CASSVGQGGDTEAFF. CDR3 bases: TGTGCCAGCAGCGTAGGCCAGGGGGGGGACACTGAAGCTTTCTTT.